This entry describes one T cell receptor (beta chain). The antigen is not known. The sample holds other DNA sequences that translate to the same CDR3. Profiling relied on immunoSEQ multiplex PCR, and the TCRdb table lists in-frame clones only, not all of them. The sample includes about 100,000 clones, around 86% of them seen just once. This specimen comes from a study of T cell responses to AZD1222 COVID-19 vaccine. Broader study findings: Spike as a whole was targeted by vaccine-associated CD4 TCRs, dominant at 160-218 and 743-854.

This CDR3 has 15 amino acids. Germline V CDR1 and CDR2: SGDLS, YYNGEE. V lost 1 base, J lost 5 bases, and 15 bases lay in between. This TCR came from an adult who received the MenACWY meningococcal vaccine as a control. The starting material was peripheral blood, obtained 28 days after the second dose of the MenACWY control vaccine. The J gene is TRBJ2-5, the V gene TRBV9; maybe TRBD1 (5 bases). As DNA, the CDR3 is TGTGCCAGCAGCGTATTAGGCCAGGGTGGCGAGACCCAGTACTTC. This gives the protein CASSVLGQGGETQYF. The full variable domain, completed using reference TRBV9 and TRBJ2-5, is DSGVTQTPKHLITATGQRVTLRCSPRSGDLSVYWYQQSLDQGLQFLIQYYNGEERAKGNILERFSAQQFPDLHSELNLSSLELGDSALYFCASSVLGQGGETQYFGPGTRLLVL.